This entry features one TCR beta chain sequence. It has no known antigen specificity. The sample comes from a study of monozygotic twins with inflammatory bowel disease (dated by TCRdb to the late 2010s). Study-level background: The full study comprised about 28 monozygotic twin pairs: nine German pairs (four IBD-concordant, five IBD-discordant) and 19 IBD-discordant Danish pairs. The search for disease-associated traits relied mainly on comparing IBD patients with their genetically identical healthy co-twins within discordant pairs. Each individual had, on average, about 151 000 unique TCRalpha sequences and 181 000 unique TCRbeta sequences available for analysis.

The method behind the library was 5' RACE. The input for every TCR library was around 3,800 ng of total RNA. For each sample, cDNA synthesis was carried out in eight separate reactions using SMARTScribe reverse transcriptase. Unique molecular identifiers containing a 6-nucleotide sample barcode were introduced through template switching during cDNA synthesis. Two nested PCRs of approximately 16 and 10 cycles amplified the TCRalpha and TCRbeta cDNA, and bead purification followed each PCR. Before amplification, cDNA was treated with uracil DNA-glycosylase and purified using the QIAquick PCR purification kit. The second PCR added Illumina TruSeq-compatible adapters along with sample-specific barcodes. TapeStation and Qubit were used to check library quality and concentration, and 5 ng of each library went into the pool. Pooled libraries were sequenced on an Illumina HiSeq2500 single-index Rapid Run with 2 x 100 bp reads and custom sequencing primers. On the study's bioinformatics: MiGEC version 1.2.6 was used for UMI-based consensus assembly to correct PCR and sequencing errors. MiXCR version 2.1.1 was used for V(D)J alignment, clonotype assembly and CDR3 extraction. To normalise gene usage, clonotype sharing and MAIT/NKT TCR abundance, the analysis used the top 1000, 10 000 and 20 000 clonotypes per sample. Diversity was computed as the inverse Simpson index with the vegan R package after downsampling to 27 000 UMIs. Paired Mann-Whitney U tests were applied to discordant twin pairs, and Benjamini-Hochberg correction was used for multiple testing. The reads went through TCRdb reprocessing, and each CDR3 protein sequence gets one entry with no DNA. TCRdb's processing, not the authors', yielded these V and J calls. The table held for this sample gives roughly 320,000 distinct CDR3 sequences. 5.6% of the sample lies in the top ten.

Broader findings and caveats from the paper: TCRbeta repertoire diversity, by inverse Simpson index, was decreased in IBD patients compared with their healthy co-twins. Repertoire similarity did not differ between concordant and discordant twins, possibly due to limited statistical power. Different T cell subtypes could not be distinguished in the analysis. Compared with healthy twins, IBD patients shared fewer clonotypes with other individuals, and the difference was most pronounced in patients with signs of disease activity. The results gave no support for a single strong signal or clonotype linked to IBD. Because patients were on differing immunosuppressive treatments, the repertoires may have picked up extra background noise and inter-individual variability.

A roughly 2.6 ml peripheral blood sample was drawn into PAXgene tubes per donor and stored at -80°C. Without any T cell sorting, total RNA was extracted from whole blood using the PAXgene blood miRNA kit on an automated QIAcube. Peripheral blood from monozygotic twin pairs, either concordant or discordant for inflammatory bowel disease, underwent deep TCRalpha and TCRbeta repertoire profiling that used unique molecular barcoding. Smoking habits were recorded for all twin pairs, and individuals were classified as current, former or never smokers. The sequenced sample was blood. The receptor's source is a human donor with ulcerative colitis or Crohn's disease, or a healthy co-twin of an affected twin (not recorded which).

This receptor has the CDR3 CASSYSRNLRGPTTSTYEQYF. The chain joins TRBV6-2 or TRBV6-3 to TRBJ2-7; the TCRdb D gene call, TRBD1, has no DNA to confirm it. From the germline V gene, CDR1 is MNHEY and CDR2 is SVGEGT. The CDR3 spans 21 residues, from the cysteine through the phenylalanine. No coding sequence is recorded.